These 26 T cell receptor beta chains share one sample of origin, sequenced in a study of OX40 agonist ivuxolimab in advanced cancers. Library preparation employed the immunoSEQ multiplex PCR assay. In its TCRdb copy, this immuneACCESS table keeps in-frame sequences only and misses some clones. Where compared with another copy, unresolved V genes explain less than half of these, and the others have no known cause. The sample table lists some 90,000 clones, more than 75% of them with a count of one. Of the sample, more than 0.25% falls within the top ten clones. Sample: CD4+ or CD8+ T cells sorted from blood, taken in a trial of the OX40 agonist ivuxolimab. The receptors come from an adult with an advanced solid tumor such as melanoma, head and neck, liver or kidney cancer.

The V gene is TRBV6-5, the J gene TRBJ1-1; D is unclear. V lost 6 bases to trimming and J lost 0 bases, with 5 bases between them. The CDR3 covers 12 residues. Germline CDR1 is MNHEY and CDR2 is SVGAGI. CDR3 sequence reads: CASRDLNTEAFF. CDR3 coding DNA: TGTGCCAGCAGGGATCTGAACACTGAAGCTTTCTTT.

CDR3 loop: CASRFRGLNYNEQFF. In DNA, the CDR3 is TGTGCCAGCAGGTTCAGGGGGCTAAATTACAATGAGCAGTTCTTC. V and J are TRBV6-5 and TRBJ2-1, with 8 nucleotides matching TRBD1. Germline V gene data show CDR1 as MNHEY and CDR2 as SVGAGI. Unmatched junction bases numbered 8, after V lost 6 bases and J lost 4 bases. The CDR3 is made up of 15 amino acids.

J is TRBJ2-3 and V is TRBV9; D is ambiguous. CDR1 SGDLS and CDR2 YYNGEE come from the germline V gene. V was shortened by 3 bases and J by 2 bases, with 7 bases between the two germline ends. CDR3 length equals 13 residues. This CDR3 is CASSARITDTQYF. The CDR3, as DNA: TGTGCCAGCAGCGCCCGTATCACAGATACGCAGTATTTT.

As concerns this clone: One junction end does not reproduce the germline sequence, and a read error may be involved. This specimen includes other DNA sequences encoding the same CDR3. The chain has TRBV9 and TRBJ1-6, with TRBD1 as a possible D gene (6 bases). CDR1 and CDR2 (germline): SGDLS, YYNGEE. The CDR3 totals 15 residues. CDR3 DNA sequence: TGTGCCAGCAGCGCCCAGGGAAAGGGGGATTCACCCCTCCATTTT. Translated, it gives CASSAQGKGDSPLHF.

The chain has TRBV18 and TRBJ1-6, with a possible D match to TRBD1 (5 bases). The CDR3 runs to 14 residues. Germline V gives CDR1 KGHSH, CDR2 LQKENI. The V end was cut by 3 bases, the J end by 10 bases, with 13 bases between. CDR3 DNA: TGTGCCAGCTCACCGGGGGAACTGGGGTCACCCCTCCACTTT. Its protein product is CASSPGELGSPLHF.

The chain is built from TRBV10-3 and TRBJ1-2, with 10 bases identical to TRBD1. CDR3 length equals 15 residues. Looked up from germline, CDR1 is ENHRY and CDR2 is SYGVKD. V lost 8 bases, J lost 4 bases, and 10 bases stayed unmatched. The CDR3 DNA sequence: TGTGCCATCCACTCCGGACAGGGGGAGACCTATGGCTACACCTTC. It is translated as CAIHSGQGETYGYTF.

The chain links TRBV5-6 to TRBJ2-7, with TRBD1 matching 8 bases. The CDR3 totals 16 residues. Germline V gene data show CDR1 as SGHDT and CDR2 as YYEEEE. The trim removed 4 bases at V and 4 bases at J, leaving 13 bases unmatched. The CDR3 is CASSPNPGTGPYEQYF. In DNA, the CDR3 is TGTGCCAGCAGCCCTAACCCCGGGACAGGTCCATACGAGCAGTACTTC.

The CDR3 nucleotides read TGTGCCAGCAATCGCGGGGGGGAGAGCTGGGAGACCCAGTACTTC. This gives the protein CASNRGGESWETQYF. The rearrangement uses TRBV2 and TRBJ2-5, with 9 bases lining up with TRBD2. The V segment lost 7 bases and the J segment 5 bases; nucleotides outside the gene matches: 11. Germline V gene data show CDR1 as SNHLY and CDR2 as FYNNEI. The length of the CDR3 is 15 residues.

In its sample, this clone was seen a few times. The chain is built from TRBV2 and TRBJ1-2; D is possibly TRBD1 (5 bases). Germline V lookup: CDR1 SNHLY, CDR2 FYNNEI. Between the trimmed V and J ends, which lost 3 bases and 3 bases, there was a span of 8 bases. The CDR3 covers 13 residues. The DNA for the CDR3 is TGTGCCAGCAGTGACTCGGGGGACTATGGCTACACCTTC. Translation gives CASSDSGDYGYTF.

The J gene is TRBJ2-7, the V gene TRBV6-1; TRBD1 agrees at 8 bases. This CDR3 is 14 amino acids long. The trim removed 6 bases at V and 9 bases at J, leaving 13 bases unmatched. Germline CDR1 reads MNHNS; CDR2 reads SASEGT. The CDR3 DNA reads TGTGCCAGCAGCTCCTCCGGACAGGGACTTTGGCAGTACTTC. This gives the protein CASSSSGQGLWQYF.

The rearrangement joins TRBV7-9 to TRBJ2-6; D unresolved. CDR3 size: 14 residues. Germline V lookup: CDR1 SEHNR, CDR2 FQNEAQ (reference sequence). V lost 4 bases, J lost 4 bases, and 8 bases lay in between. The CDR3 loop is CASSSLTGANVLTF. CDR3 sequence (DNA): TGTGCCAGCAGCTCCTTGACGGGGGCCAACGTCCTGACTTTC. Full variable domain (missing parts from reference TRBV7-9 and TRBJ2-6): DTGVSQNPRHKITKRGQNVTFRCDPISEHNRLYWYRQTLGQGPEFLTYFQNEAQLEKSRLLSDRFSAERPKGSFSTLEIQRTEQGDSAMYLCASSSLTGANVLTFGAGSRLTVL.

This clone appeared a few times. V is TRBV5-5 and J is TRBJ1-2; D is undetermined. This CDR3 spans 14 amino acids. Germline V lookup: CDR1 SGHKS, CDR2 YYEKEE (reference sequence). The V end was cut by 0 bases, the J end by 0 bases, with 6 bases between. The CDR3 protein is CASSLDITNYGYTF. In DNA form, the CDR3 reads TGTGCCAGCAGCTTGGATATAACTAACTATGGCTACACCTTC.

This chain connects TRBV5-6 to TRBJ1-4; D is uncertain. There are 16 residues in the CDR3. Germline CDR1 SGHDT, CDR2 YYEEEE. Trimming pared 0 bases from V and 0 bases from J, leaving 9 bases between. This CDR3 reads CASSLGVLPTNEKLFF. CDR3 nucleotide sequence: TGTGCCAGCAGCTTGGGGGTTCTCCCAACTAATGAAAAACTGTTTTTT. The whole variable domain, remainder taken from reference TRBV5-6 and TRBJ1-4, is DAGVTQSPTHLIKTRGQQVTLRCSPKSGHDTVSWYQQALGQGPQFIFQYYEEEERQRGNFPDRFSGHQFPNYSSELNVNALLLGDSALYLCASSLGVLPTNEKLFFGSGTQLSVL.

As DNA, the CDR3 is TGTGCCAGCATTCTTACACCTAGCTATGGCTACACCTTC. Translating gives CASILTPSYGYTF. V usage is TRBV6-5 and J usage is TRBJ1-2; no definite D call. Germline V gene lookup returns CDR1 MNHEY and CDR2 SVGAGI. V was shortened by 7 bases and J by 4 bases, with 13 bases between the two germline ends. The CDR3 has 13 residues.

V is TRBV7-2 and J is TRBJ1-5; 7 bases fit TRBD1. Germline CDR1 reads SGHTA; CDR2 reads FQGNSA. This CDR3 has 14 amino acids. J was trimmed by 4 bases and V by 1 base; bases with no gene match: 1. DNA for the CDR3: TGTGCCAGCAGCTTAGGACAGGGTAATCAGCCCCAGCATTTT. Residues: CASSLGQGNQPQHF.

The gene calls are TRBV6-1 and TRBJ1-2; the D gene is possibly TRBD1 (6 bases). CDR3 length equals 13 residues. Between the trimmed V and J ends, which lost 2 bases and 8 bases, there was a span of 12 bases. Germline loops: CDR1 MNHNS, CDR2 SASEGT. The CDR3 nucleotides are TGTGCCAGCAGTGAAATCAGGGGAGGAGGCTACACCTTC. Translation gives CASSEIRGGGYTF.

This chain joins TRBV5-1 and TRBJ2-2; D is perhaps TRBD1 (6 bases). V was clipped by 0 bases and J by 3 bases, with 12 bases between them. Per the germline V gene, CDR1 is SGHRS and CDR2 is YFSETQ. The CDR3 loop spans 16 amino acids. CDR3 DNA sequence: TGCGCCAGCAGCTTGGATGGGGGCCGGGACACCGGGGAGCTGTTTTTT. Translating it yields CASSLDGGRDTGELFF.

The V call is TRBV5-4, the J call TRBJ2-5, with 7 bases that match TRBD1. CDR1 and CDR2 (germline): SGHNT, YYREEE (reference sequence). The CDR3 spans 14 residues. The trim removed 4 bases at V and 2 bases at J, leaving 5 bases unmatched. The CDR3 nucleotides are TGTGCCAGCAGCCGACAGGGTATACAAGAGACCCAGTACTTC. It translates to CASSRQGIQETQYF.

A few counts support this clone. V and J are TRBV14 and TRBJ2-1; D perhaps matches TRBD2 (7 bases). Germline-derived CDR1 and CDR2 are SGHDN and FVKESK. V was shortened by 0 bases and J by 4 bases, with 22 bases between the two germline ends. This CDR3 spans 19 amino acids. CDR3 bases: TGTGCCAGCAGCCAAGATCGCCTTCGTGGCAGGGGAGGGTACAATGAGCAGTTCTTC. It codes for CASSQDRLRGRGGYNEQFF.

This chain connects TRBV28 to TRBJ1-2; 7 bases map to TRBD1. J gave up 4 bases and V 5 bases, and 10 bases lay outside the gene matches. CDR1 and CDR2 from the germline V gene are MDHEN and SYDVKM. This CDR3 contains 15 residues. CDR3 sequence (DNA): TGTGCCAGCAGTCCGCACCAAGGGGGCGTCTATGGCTACACCTTC. It codes for CASSPHQGGVYGYTF.

In DNA, the CDR3 is TGTGCCAGCAGCTTGGAGGGAATAAAGGGCGGGGAGCTGTTTTTT. Residues: CASSLEGIKGGELFF. This chain joins TRBV5-4 and TRBJ2-2; no definite D call. The CDR3 loop spans 15 amino acids. From germline, CDR1 is SGHNT and CDR2 YYREEE (reference sequence). V was cut by 0 bases and J by 7 bases, with 13 bases left in between.

The chain links TRBV6-1 to TRBJ2-5; D call uncertain. Trimming took off 4 bases at V and 4 bases at J, with 13 bases between the two ends. The CDR3 length is 14 residues. Germline CDR1 and CDR2: MNHNS and SASEGT. The CDR3 bases are TGTGCCAGCAGTGTAATGGCGAACACAGAGACCCAGTACTTC. It translates to CASSVMANTETQYF.

The chain combines TRBV19 with TRBJ1-5, with TRBD1 matching 10 bases. This CDR3 is 17 amino acids long. Per the germline V gene, CDR1 is LNHDA and CDR2 is SQIVND (reference sequence). J was trimmed by 2 bases and V by 7 bases; bases with no gene match: 11. CDR3 protein: CASMPLDRGDGNQPQHF. CDR3 DNA: TGTGCCAGTATGCCGCTGGACAGGGGGGATGGCAATCAGCCCCAGCATTTT.

The V gene is TRBV4-2, the J gene TRBJ2-3, with TRBD2 as a possible D gene (5 bases). The CDR3 length is 16 residues. V was pared by 1 base and J by 2 bases, with 13 bases between. Per the germline V gene, CDR1 is LGHNA and CDR2 is YNFKEQ. Here the CDR3 reads CASSQGASLPTDTQYF. The DNA for the CDR3 is TGTGCCAGCAGCCAAGGGGCTAGCCTCCCCACAGATACGCAGTATTTT.

As DNA, the CDR3 is TGTGCCAGCAGCTTGTCAGAGATTAACTATGGCTACACCTTC. Translating it yields CASSLSEINYGYTF. V usage is TRBV5-4 and J usage is TRBJ1-2; D unresolved. Trimming removed 1 base at V and 1 base at J, with 8 bases between. The CDR3 runs 14 residues. The V gene's germline CDR1 is SGHNT and CDR2 YYREEE (reference sequence).

The chain carries TRBV7-9 and TRBJ2-5; 11 nucleotides align to TRBD2. Per germline, CDR1 SEHNR and CDR2 FQNEAQ (reference sequence). The CDR3 is 17 amino acids. V was clipped by 2 bases and J by 0 bases; unmatched bases: 5. The CDR3 loop is CASSLIATSGDQETQYF. DNA of the CDR3: TGTGCCAGCAGCTTAATCGCGACTAGCGGGGACCAAGAGACCCAGTACTTC. The full variable domain, rest sourced from reference TRBV7-9 and TRBJ2-5, is DTGVSQNPRHKITKRGQNVTFRCDPISEHNRLYWYRQTLGQGPEFLTYFQNEAQLEKSRLLSDRFSAERPKGSFSTLEIQRTEQGDSAMYLCASSLIATSGDQETQYFGPGTRLLVL.